Following are 19 T cell receptor beta chains from one sample sequenced in a study of T cells after somatic rescue of genetic block. Method: immunoSEQ multiplex PCR; TCRdb's copy keeps in-frame clones and lacks some. Counted here are 70,000 or so clones, approximately 90% occurring once; the ten biggest clones make up 3%. Sequences were obtained from peripheral blood mononuclear cells (PBMCs). These receptors all come from a man aged 35-49 years.

This clone has just a few counts. Here the CDR3 reads CASSYGQGGYGYTF. Written as DNA, the CDR3 is TGTGCCAGCAGTTACGGACAGGGCGGCTATGGCTACACCTTC. The rearrangement joins TRBV6-6 to TRBJ1-2; 8 bases align to TRBD1. V dropped 2 bases and J dropped 4; count of bases not matched to a gene: 3. Germline V gene data show CDR1 as MNHNY and CDR2 as SVGAGI (reference sequence). The CDR3 has 14 residues.

The chain employs TRBV30 and TRBJ1-6, with D unresolved. Per the germline V gene, CDR1 is GTSNPN and CDR2 is SVGIG (reference sequence). Trimming took off 0 bases at V and 6 bases at J, with 21 bases between the two ends. The CDR3 is 18 amino acids. The CDR3 here is CAWSVPNNVVDGNSPLHF. The CDR3 DNA sequence: TGTGCCTGGAGTGTACCAAACAACGTTGTAGACGGTAATTCACCCCTCCACTTT.

This sequence joins TRBV18 and TRBJ2-5; TRBD1 might be the D (6 bases). Trimming cost V 2 bases and J 1 base, with 14 bases left between them. The CDR3 is 16 residues long. CDR1 is KGHSH, CDR2 LQKENI, per germline. CDR3 in amino acids: CASSPGTNRGQETQYF. CDR3 DNA sequence: TGTGCCAGCTCACCAGGGACAAACCGTGGCCAAGAGACCCAGTACTTC.

The chain carries TRBV19 and TRBJ2-1; possibly TRBD1 for D (6 bases). The CDR3 has 15 amino acids. V was pared by 7 bases and J by 4 bases, with 17 bases between. CDR1 is LNHDA, CDR2 SQIVND, per germline (reference sequence). The CDR3 loop is CASIRHQGQYNEQFF. The CDR3 DNA follows: TGTGCCAGTATACGCCACCAGGGACAATACAATGAGCAGTTCTTC. Supplemented by reference TRBV19 and TRBJ2-1, the full variable domain reads DGGITQSPKYLFRKEGQNVTLSCEQNLNHDAMYWYRQDPGQGLRLIYYSQIVNDFQKGDIAEGYSVSREKKESFPLTVTSAQKNPTAFYLCASIRHQGQYNEQFFGPGTRLTVL.

In DNA, the CDR3 is TGTGCCAGTAGTATGGGCAGGGGGACCGACGAGCAGTACTTC. This codes for CASSMGRGTDEQYF. The V gene is TRBV19, the J gene TRBJ2-7, with 7 bases identical to TRBD1. The germline gives CDR1 LNHDA, CDR2 SQIVND (reference sequence). The CDR3 consists of 14 residues. V shed 3 bases, J shed 5 bases, and the junction held 7 bases outside the gene matches.

This clone has just one count. This rearrangement joins TRBV5-4 to TRBJ2-1, with 12 bases fitting TRBD2. The length of the CDR3 is 15 residues. V was pared by 0 bases and J by 7 bases, with 2 bases of the junction left unmatched. CDR1 SGHNT and CDR2 YYREEE come from the germline V gene (reference sequence). The CDR3 reads CASSLGLAGGNEQFF. CDR3 in DNA: TGTGCCAGCAGCTTGGGGCTAGCGGGGGGGAATGAGCAGTTCTTC. Filled out from reference TRBV5-4 and TRBJ2-1, the complete variable domain reads ETGVTQSPTHLIKTRGQQVTLRCSSQSGHNTVSWYQQALGQGPQFIFQYYREEENGRGNFPPRFSGLQFPNYSSELNVNALELDDSALYLCASSLGLAGGNEQFFGPGTRLTVL.

This rearrangement joins TRBV6-6 to TRBJ2-3, with TRBD2 matching 10 bases. Germline V gives CDR1 MNHNY, CDR2 SVGAGI (reference sequence). V shed 2 bases, J shed 0 bases, and the junction held 2 bases outside the gene matches. This CDR3 spans 16 amino acids. The CDR3 is CASSYPLAGSTDTQYF. The CDR3 nucleotides read TGTGCCAGCAGTTACCCACTAGCGGGGAGCACAGATACGCAGTATTTT.

The chain has TRBV6-5 and TRBJ2-7, with 9 nucleotides matching TRBD2. Germline assignment: CDR1 MNHEY and CDR2 SVGAGI. The CDR3 loop spans 14 amino acids. V shed 5 bases, J shed 3 bases, and the junction held 5 bases outside the gene matches. CDR3 residues: CASSVSGSLYEQYF. CDR3 DNA sequence: TGTGCCAGCAGTGTTAGCGGGAGTCTCTACGAGCAGTACTTC.

The DNA for the CDR3 is TGTGCCAGCAGCCTCCAACAGGGACCAAACTATGGCTACACCTTC. Amino acids: CASSLQQGPNYGYTF. This rearrangement joins TRBV11-2 to TRBJ1-2; tentatively, D is TRBD1 (6 bases). Germline loops: CDR1 SGHAT, CDR2 FQNNGV. The CDR3 has 15 amino acids. Trimming took off 5 bases at V and 2 bases at J, with 15 bases between the two ends.

The chain recombines TRBV19 with TRBJ1-1, with D unclear. CDR1 is LNHDA, CDR2 SQIVND, per germline (reference sequence). The CDR3 consists of 10 residues. Deletions cut 6 bases from V and 4 bases from J, with 3 bases between. The DNA of the CDR3 is TGTGCCAGTAGCTTCACTGAAGCTTTCTTT. This encodes CASSFTEAFF.

The chain is built from TRBV19 and TRBJ2-3; 7 bases map to TRBD1. The CDR3 is 15 residues long. The junction had 10 bases not matched to a gene; V was cut back by 4 bases and J by 6 bases. Germline CDR1 is LNHDA and CDR2 is SQIVND (reference sequence). The CDR3 here is CASSTRQGRSDTQYF. Written as DNA, the CDR3 is TGTGCCAGTAGTACCCGACAGGGTAGGTCGGATACGCAGTATTTT.

The sample holds a few counts of this clone. The chain joins TRBV7-2 to TRBJ1-3; no definite D call. Germline V CDR1 and CDR2: SGHTA, FQGNSA. Between the trimmed V and J ends, which lost 5 bases and 2 bases, there was a span of 4 bases. This CDR3 is built from 12 residues. In DNA form, the CDR3 reads TGTGCCAGCAGCCGTACTGGAAACACCATATATTTT. As protein: CASSRTGNTIYF.

The chain is built from TRBV30 and TRBJ2-1, with 9 bases lining up with TRBD1. CDR1 and CDR2 from the germline V gene are GTSNPN and SVGIG (reference sequence). Trimming took 5 bases from V and 0 from J; bases not matched to a gene: 2. The CDR3 loop spans 14 amino acids. CDR3 nucleotides: TGTGCCTGGGGACAGGGGAGCTCCTACAATGAGCAGTTCTTC. Amino acid sequence: CAWGQGSSYNEQFF.

In this sample, this clone turned up a few times. The V call is TRBV18, the J call TRBJ2-3, with 7 nucleotides matching TRBD2. Germline V gene data show CDR1 as KGHSH and CDR2 as LQKENI. Trimming took 2 bases from V and 4 from J; bases not matched to a gene: 0. The CDR3 spans 13 residues. The CDR3 here is CASSPAGADTQYF. The CDR3 coding sequence is TGTGCCAGCTCACCAGCGGGAGCAGATACGCAGTATTTT.

V gene TRBV19 combines with J gene TRBJ1-4; TRBD1 might be the D (5 bases). The germline V gene has CDR1 LNHDA and CDR2 SQIVND (reference sequence). The CDR3 runs to 16 residues. Trimming took 5 bases from V and 7 from J, leaving 20 bases between them. CDR3 residues: CASSPGLRAGSEKLFF. The CDR3 coding sequence is TGTGCCAGTAGTCCGGGCCTGAGGGCAGGGAGTGAAAAACTGTTTTTT.

V and J are TRBV5-5 and TRBJ2-7; no clear D gene. Trimming took off 2 bases at V and 0 bases at J, with 6 bases between the two ends. Germline V gives CDR1 SGHKS, CDR2 YYEKEE (reference sequence). The CDR3 contains 13 residues. The CDR3 nucleotides are TGTGCCAGCAGCTTTGAAAGCTCCTACGAGCAGTACTTC. Amino acid sequence: CASSFESSYEQYF.

CDR3 coding DNA: TGTGCCAGCTCACCGGGCCTAAATGAAAAACTGTTTTTT. Its protein is CASSPGLNEKLFF. The chain uses TRBV18 and TRBJ1-4; D not resolved. Germline CDR1 and CDR2: KGHSH and LQKENI. The CDR3 has 13 residues. The V end lost 3 bases, the J end lost 5 bases, and 7 bases lay between the germline ends. Looking up the rest from reference TRBV18 and TRBJ1-4 gives the full variable domain: NAGVMQNPRHLVRRRGQEARLRCSPMKGHSHVYWYRQLPEEGLKFMVYLQKENIIDESGMPKERFSAEFPKEGPSILRIQQVVRGDSAAYFCASSPGLNEKLFFGSGTQLSVL.

The genes are TRBV10-3 and TRBJ2-1, with 7 positions matching TRBD2. This CDR3 comprises 16 residues. Trimming took 2 bases from V and 0 from J; bases not matched to a gene: 4. Per the germline V gene, CDR1 is ENHRY and CDR2 is SYGVKD. CDR3 in amino acids: CAISESGGSSYNEQFF. CDR3 in DNA: TGTGCCATCAGTGAGAGCGGCGGGAGCTCCTACAATGAGCAGTTCTTC.

A few counts support this clone. The rearrangement uses TRBV10-3 and TRBJ2-7; perhaps TRBD2 as D (6 bases). This CDR3 has 12 amino acids. Trimming took 5 bases from V and 5 from J, leaving 10 bases between them. CDR1 is ENHRY, CDR2 SYGVKD, per germline. The CDR3 reads CAISPGVDEQYF. Written as DNA, the CDR3 is TGTGCCATCAGTCCGGGGGTCGACGAGCAGTACTTC.